The present T cell receptor beta chain was sequenced within a study of control samples from healthy donors and cancer patients. Assay used: immunoSEQ multiplex PCR; TCRdb lists only in-frame clones, some missing. The sample contains about 170,000 clones, 75% to 95% of which appear only once. This CDR3 spans 15 amino acids. V lost 1 base and J lost 8, with 15 bases in between. From germline, CDR1 is SGHAT and CDR2 FQNNGV. The TCR sequence derives from a woman in her 40s in good health. The sample comprised blood. The gene calls are TRBV11-2 and TRBJ2-1; D might be TRBD1 or TRBD2, each matching 6 bases. CDR3 residues: CASSLGGRGAYEQFF. CDR3 bases: TGTGCCAGCAGCTTAGGAGGTAGGGGGGCCTATGAGCAGTTCTTC.